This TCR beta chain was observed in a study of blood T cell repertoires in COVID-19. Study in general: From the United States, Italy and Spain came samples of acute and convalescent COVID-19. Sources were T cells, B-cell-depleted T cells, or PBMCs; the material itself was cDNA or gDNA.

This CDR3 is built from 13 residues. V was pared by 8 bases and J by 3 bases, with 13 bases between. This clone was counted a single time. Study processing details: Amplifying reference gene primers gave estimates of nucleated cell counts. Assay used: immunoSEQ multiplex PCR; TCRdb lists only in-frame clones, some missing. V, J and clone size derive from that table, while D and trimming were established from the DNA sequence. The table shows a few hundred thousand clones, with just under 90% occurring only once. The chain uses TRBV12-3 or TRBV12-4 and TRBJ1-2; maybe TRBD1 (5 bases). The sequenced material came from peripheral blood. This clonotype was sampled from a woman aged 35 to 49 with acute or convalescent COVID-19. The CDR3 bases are TGTGCCAGCTCGCGGGGCTCCCACTATGGCTACACCTTC. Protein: CASSRGSHYGYTF.